Following are 22 T cell receptor beta chains from one sample sequenced in a study of T-cell reconstitution after alpha-beta-depleted transplantation in children. During its preparation, the TCRbeta library received unique molecular identifiers. In TCRdb, the PCR reads were re-called with MiXCR into one record per CDR3 protein. The table has approximately 590,000 distinct CDR3 sequences, 10% to 13% seen once. The source material was PBMCs from the stem cell graft donor, sampled from the stem cell graft. These receptor sequences come from a human donor who donated a stem cell graft to a child with acute myeloid leukemia.

This clonotype turned up a few times. V and J are TRBV19 and TRBJ2-3; maybe TRBD2 (6 bases). In germline, CDR1 is LNHDA, CDR2 SQIVND (reference sequence). This CDR3 has 14 residues. V lost 7 bases and J 1 base, leaving 12 bases between the germline ends. CDR3 DNA: TGTGCCAGTATGGCGGGGCGAGGCACAGATACGCAGTATTTT. Translation: CASMAGRGTDTQYF.

This clonotype occurred many times. V usage is TRBV2 and J usage is TRBJ2-2, with unresolved D. The V end lost 7 bases, the J end lost 8 bases, and 14 bases lay between the germline ends. CDR1 and CDR2 from the germline V gene are SNHLY and FYNNEI. This CDR3 has 13 residues. The CDR3 protein is CASNNPHGGELFF. The CDR3 coding sequence is TGTGCCAGCAATAACCCTCATGGGGGGGAGCTGTTTTTT.

The chain links TRBV29-1 to TRBJ2-5; D possibly corresponds to TRBD1 (5 bases). The CDR3 has 13 amino acids. V was trimmed by 4 bases and J by 2 bases, leaving 11 bases between them. Germline CDR1 is SQVTM and CDR2 is ANQGSEA. CDR3 nucleotide sequence: TGCAGCGTTGTAGGGGCATGGCAAGAGACCCAGTACTTC. Amino acids: CSVVGAWQETQYF.

The genes are TRBV29-1 and TRBJ2-5; 8 positions match TRBD1. With 7 bases clipped from V and 4 bases from J, the junction kept 14 bases outside the gene matches. Germline lookup yields CDR1 SQVTM and CDR2 ANQGSEA. The CDR3 has 15 residues. In DNA form, the CDR3 reads TGCAGCGCTATCGACCTCAGGGGGCGAGCAGAGACCCAGTACTTC. Protein sequence: CSAIDLRGRAETQYF.

The table lists this clonotype with many counts. Its ends do not fully match the called genes, so a read error is possible. V is TRBV6-4 and J is TRBJ1-6; D call uncertain. Germline CDR1 and CDR2: MRHNA and SNTAGT. This CDR3 spans 10 amino acids. The CDR3 sequence: CASSDSPEGF. CDR3 coding DNA: TGTGCCAGCAGTGACTCGCCGGAGGGCTTT.

This clonotype was found a few times. The chain uses TRBV10-2 and TRBJ2-2, with 8 nucleotides matching TRBD1. The CDR3 contains 15 residues. Trimming at V came to 6 bases and at J to 4 bases, leaving 7 bases not matched to a gene. Germline CDR1 and CDR2: WSHSY and SAAADI. The chain's CDR3 is CASRSDRDSTGELFF. The CDR3 DNA sequence: TGCGCCAGCAGATCGGACAGGGATAGCACCGGGGAGCTGTTTTTT.

This clonotype turned up a few times. The chain joins TRBV6-1 to TRBJ1-5; possibly TRBD1 for D (5 bases). CDR3 length: 14 residues. Germline V gene sequence: CDR1 MNHNS, CDR2 SASEGT. Trimming left V 6 bases short and J 9 bases short, with 18 bases between. The CDR3 protein is CASSPNGAPRPQHF. CDR3 sequence (DNA): TGTGCCAGCAGCCCCAACGGGGCCCCACGGCCCCAGCATTTT.

This chain connects TRBV5-1 to TRBJ1-2; D is unresolved. The germline V gene encodes CDR1 SGHRS and CDR2 YFSETQ. The length of the CDR3 is 14 residues. V gave up 0 bases and J gave up 3 bases, with 9 bases separating them. CDR3 DNA sequence: TGCGCCAGCAGCTTGGAGGGCGTCGACTATGGCTACACCTTC. Its protein product is CASSLEGVDYGYTF.

This clonotype was found a few times. The chain is built from TRBV20-1 and TRBJ2-3; 11 bases are shared with TRBD1. The germline V gene encodes CDR1 DFQATT and CDR2 SNEGSKA (reference sequence). This CDR3 has 14 residues. Losses at the gene ends were 4 bases for V and 6 bases for J; bases not matched to a gene: 6. The DNA for the CDR3 is TGCAGTGCTAAGGACAGGGGGCGGTCGGATACGCAGTATTTT. This translates into CSAKDRGRSDTQYF.

This clonotype was observed a few times. This rearrangement joins TRBV28 to TRBJ1-2; D is unclear. V lost 6 bases, J lost 4 bases, and 6 bases lay in between. Germline CDR1 and CDR2: MDHEN and SYDVKM. The length of the CDR3 is 11 residues. The CDR3 spells CASRKVYGYTF. DNA of the CDR3: TGTGCCAGCAGGAAAGTCTATGGCTACACCTTC.

This clonotype was recorded many times. The CDR3 here is CASSLVGLAAQETQYF. As DNA, the CDR3 is TGTGCCAGCAGCTTAGTGGGACTAGCGGCTCAAGAGACCCAGTACTTC. The V gene is TRBV7-8, the J gene TRBJ2-5, with 11 bases that match TRBD2. J gave up 2 bases and V 1 base, and 3 bases lay outside the gene matches. The germline gives CDR1 SGHVS, CDR2 FQNEAQ. The CDR3 is made up of 16 amino acids.

The table lists this clonotype with a few counts. The chain employs TRBV28 and TRBJ2-1; D uncertain. This CDR3 comprises 15 residues. V was trimmed by 2 bases and J by 7 bases, leaving 15 bases between them. The germline V gene encodes CDR1 MDHEN and CDR2 SYDVKM. CDR3 protein: CASSLRKYPGNEQFF. As DNA, the CDR3 is TGTGCCAGCAGTTTAAGGAAGTACCCCGGGAATGAGCAGTTCTTC.

This clonotype was counted a few times. The chain uses TRBV7-3 and TRBJ2-1; D might be TRBD1 or TRBD2, each matching 5 bases. Germline V CDR1 and CDR2: SGHTA, FQGTGA. The ends were cut back, 5 bases at V and 5 bases at J, with 13 bases in the middle. The CDR3 is made up of 14 amino acids. The CDR3 coding sequence is TGTGCCAGCAGCCCCCCGGGACCCAACAATGAGCAGTTCTTC. Its translation: CASSPPGPNNEQFF. Complete variable domain (other parts from reference TRBV7-3 and TRBJ2-1): GAGVSQTPSNKVTEKGKYVELRCDPISGHTALYWYRQSLGQGPEFLIYFQGTGAADDSGLPNDRFFAVRPEGSVSTLKIQRTERGDSAVYLCASSPPGPNNEQFFGPGTRLTVL.

The V call is TRBV20-1, the J call TRBJ1-1; perhaps TRBD1 as D (5 bases). Trimming removed 6 bases at V and 6 bases at J, with 17 bases between. Germline assignment: CDR1 DFQATT and CDR2 SNEGSKA (reference sequence). This CDR3 region has 13 residues. The CDR3: CSAWFGARAEAFF. DNA of the CDR3: TGCAGTGCCTGGTTCGGGGCCCGGGCTGAAGCTTTCTTT.

This clonotype was seen ten or more times. The chain combines TRBV3-1 with TRBJ1-2; D is uncertain. This CDR3 contains 12 residues. The germline CDR1 and CDR2 sequences are LGHDT and YNNKEL (reference sequence). The germline V and J ends were trimmed by 1 base and 1 base, with 1 base remaining between them. The chain's CDR3 is CASSQVNYGYTF. The CDR3 DNA reads as TGTGCCAGCAGCCAAGTTAACTATGGCTACACCTTC.

The rearrangement uses TRBV20-1 and TRBJ2-4; D may be TRBD2 (6 bases). Germline V lookup: CDR1 DFQATT, CDR2 SNEGSKA (reference sequence). CDR3 size: 13 residues. V shed 1 base and J shed 7 bases, with 11 bases lying between them. The CDR3 protein is CSARVEGLNIQYF. For the CDR3, the DNA is TGCAGTGCTAGAGTAGAGGGACTGAACATTCAGTACTTC.

The chain joins TRBV29-1 to TRBJ2-2; 7 nucleotides agree with TRBD2. Germline CDR1 SQVTM, CDR2 ANQGSEA. J was trimmed by 1 base and V by 7 bases; bases with no gene match: 9. The CDR3 spans 15 residues. CDR3 residues: CSGRASGMNTGELFF. DNA for the CDR3: TGCAGCGGCCGGGCTAGCGGAATGAACACCGGGGAGCTGTTTTTT.

The V call is TRBV6-1, the J call TRBJ2-6; 9 bases are shared with TRBD2. The V segment lost 5 bases and the J segment 0 bases; nucleotides outside the gene matches: 5. The CDR3 totals 17 residues. Germline V gene sequence: CDR1 MNHNS, CDR2 SASEGT. CDR3 loop: CASSRLAALSGANVLTF. CDR3 bases: TGTGCCAGCAGTCGACTAGCGGCTCTCTCTGGGGCCAACGTCCTGACTTTC.

Many counts were recorded for this clonotype. The genes are TRBV27 and TRBJ2-4; no clear D gene. V lost 2 bases, J lost 0 bases, and 11 bases lay in between. CDR1 is MNHEY and CDR2 is SMNVEV in the germline V gene (reference sequence). The CDR3 is 16 amino acids. This chain's CDR3 is CASSLILFLAKNIQYF. CDR3 DNA sequence: TGTGCCAGCAGTTTAATACTTTTTCTAGCCAAAAACATTCAGTACTTC.

This clonotype was recorded many times. J is TRBJ1-1 and V is TRBV5-8; D remains ambiguous. V was shortened by 2 bases and J by 1 base, with 6 bases between the two germline ends. Germline V gives CDR1 SGHTS, CDR2 YDEGEE. The CDR3 has 13 amino acids. The CDR3 DNA sequence: TGTGCCAGCAGCTTACACTGGAACACTGAAGCTTTCTTT. As protein: CASSLHWNTEAFF. Based on the CDR3 plus reference TRBV5-8 and TRBJ1-1, the full variable domain is EAGVTQSPTHLIKTRGQQATLRCSPISGHTSVYWYQQALGLGLQFLLWYDEGEERNRGNFPPRFSGRQFPNYSSELNVNALELEDSALYLCASSLHWNTEAFFGQGTRLTVV.

Worth noting for this clonotype: Since a much larger clone is just one base distant, this may be a read error. The rearrangement uses TRBV20-1 and TRBJ2-3; D remains unclear. CDR3 length: 13 amino acids. Germline-derived CDR1 and CDR2 are DFQATT and SNEGSKA (reference sequence). Trimming took off 2 bases at V and 1 base at J, with 7 bases between the two ends. CDR3 DNA sequence: TGCAGTGCTAGACGCACAGGCACAGATACGCAGTATTTT. Translating gives CSARRTGTDTQYF.

This chain joins TRBV29-1 and TRBJ2-6; D may be TRBD1 or TRBD2 (6 bases each). This CDR3 contains 15 residues. V lost 6 bases and J 0 bases, leaving 12 bases between the germline ends. CDR1 SQVTM and CDR2 ANQGSEA come from the germline V gene. CDR3 amino acids: CSVGGHSSGANVLTF. The DNA of the CDR3 is TGCAGCGTGGGGGGACACTCCTCTGGGGCCAACGTCCTGACTTTC. The full variable domain, its missing parts supplied by reference TRBV29-1 and TRBJ2-6, is SAVISQKPSRDICQRGTSLTIQCQVDSQVTMMFWYRQQPGQSLTLIATANQGSEATYESGFVIDKFPISRPNLTFSTLTVSNMSPEDSSIYLCSVGGHSSGANVLTFGAGSRLTVL.